Presented here are 27 T cell receptor beta chains from one specimen sequenced in a study of patients and donors after allogeneic stem cell transplantation. Each CDR3 protein gets one entry after TCRdb re-called the RT-PCR reads with MiXCR. The sample yields about 410,000 distinct CDR3 sequences, 15% to 20% seen once. Input material: blood, either unsorted or a sorted T cell fraction (not recorded which). These TCRs come from a human donor who was either an allogeneic HSCT recipient or a stem cell or donor lymphocyte infusion donor (not recorded which). It is not recorded whose cells these are; they may come from a transplant donor.

This clonotype was detected ten times or more. The CDR3 here is CASSRGQGELWGYTF. In DNA form, the CDR3 reads TGTGCCAGCAGCCGGGGACAGGGGGAATTATGGGGCTACACCTTC. The J gene is TRBJ1-2, the V gene TRBV12-3 or TRBV12-4; TRBD1 matches at 11 bases. This CDR3 has 15 residues. V lost 6 bases, J lost 8 bases, and 11 bases stayed unmatched.

This clonotype occurred a few times. This chain joins TRBV3-1 and TRBJ1-5, with TRBD1 matching over 10 bases. The CDR3 runs 15 residues. Germline V lookup: CDR1 LGHDT, CDR2 YNNKEL (reference sequence). After removal of 1 base from V and 4 bases from J, the junction contained 1 base not matched to a gene. CDR3 sequence: CASSQGTGGNQPQHF. For the CDR3, the DNA is TGTGCCAGCAGCCAAGGGACAGGGGGGAATCAGCCCCAGCATTTT.

This chain links TRBV2 with TRBJ2-5; D is perhaps TRBD2 (5 bases). The CDR3 spans 11 residues. V was pared by 7 bases and J by 5 bases, with 8 bases between. CDR1 and CDR2 from the germline V gene are SNHLY and FYNNEI. The chain's CDR3 is CASTGLETQYF. The CDR3 DNA reads as TGTGCCAGCACGGGGTTGGAGACCCAGTACTTC.

The V gene is TRBV12-3 or TRBV12-4, the J gene TRBJ1-5; 9 bases line up with TRBD1. V shed 3 bases and J 5 bases; nucleotides not matched to a gene: 2. This CDR3 is 14 amino acids long. This chain's CDR3 is CASSLGTGYQPQHF. CDR3 DNA sequence: TGTGCCAGCAGTTTGGGGACAGGGTATCAGCCCCAGCATTTT.

The chain is built from TRBV25-1 and TRBJ2-7; 7 bases line up with TRBD2. Germline V CDR1 and CDR2: MGHDK, SYGVNS. V gave up 6 bases and J gave up 6 bases; unmatched junction bases: 8. CDR3 length: 13 residues. The CDR3 coding sequence is TGTGCCAGCAGCGAGACTAGCCTAGGCGAGCAGTACTTC. Protein product: CASSETSLGEQYF.

This clonotype was detected only a few times. The J gene is TRBJ1-5, the V gene TRBV4-1, with D possibly matching TRBD1 (5 bases). The CDR3 is 14 residues long. V lost 1 base to trimming and J lost 5 bases, with 9 bases between them. Germline CDR1 MGHRA, CDR2 YSYEKL. CDR3 nucleotides: TGCGCCAGCAGCCAAGTACAGGATTATCAGCCCCAGCATTTT. It codes for CASSQVQDYQPQHF.

The CDR3 reads CASEKREWGPYNEQFF. DNA of the CDR3: TGTGCCTCGGAGAAGCGGGAGTGGGGCCCCTACAATGAGCAGTTCTTC. The V gene is TRBV30, the J gene TRBJ2-1; TRBD2 matches 8 bases. This CDR3 region has 16 residues. Germline lookup yields CDR1 GTSNPN and CDR2 SVGIG (reference sequence). With 7 bases clipped from V and 2 bases from J, the junction kept 13 bases outside the gene matches.

Only a few counts were recorded for this clonotype. V gene TRBV6-1 combines with J gene TRBJ1-5, with D possibly TRBD1 on 5 matching bases. V was shortened by 6 bases and J by 9 bases, with 12 bases between the two germline ends. Germline lookup yields CDR1 MNHNS and CDR2 SASEGT. The CDR3 runs 12 residues. In DNA form, the CDR3 reads TGTGCCAGCAGCTCAGTCAGGGTGCCCCAGCATTTT. Translating gives CASSSVRVPQHF.

The rearrangement joins TRBV5-1 to TRBJ1-6; D is possibly TRBD1 (6 bases). The germline V gene has CDR1 SGHRS and CDR2 YFSETQ. The CDR3 sequence is 17 residues long. Trimming cost V 1 base and J 10 bases, with 21 bases left between them. CDR3 DNA: TGCGCCAGCAGCTTGATGGGGATAACAGGGTTGGGATCACCCCTCCACTTT. It translates to CASSLMGITGLGSPLHF.

The genes are TRBV7-9 and TRBJ1-2, with D maybe TRBD1 (5 bases). Between the trimmed V and J ends, which lost 5 bases and 0 bases, there was a span of 13 bases. Looked up from germline, CDR1 is SEHNR and CDR2 is FQNEAQ (reference sequence). This CDR3 is built from 15 residues. The CDR3 region has the DNA TGTGCCAGCAGCCCTCCCGGGGCGGCTAACTATGGCTACACCTTC. Its translation is CASSPPGAANYGYTF.

This clonotype was seen a few times. The chain combines TRBV30 with TRBJ2-2; 8 bases fit TRBD1. The CDR3 covers 15 residues. V shed 4 bases and J 1 base; nucleotides not matched to a gene: 5. Germline lookup yields CDR1 GTSNPN and CDR2 SVGIG (reference sequence). CDR3 amino acids: CAWNRRGRNTGELFF. The CDR3 nucleotides are TGTGCCTGGAACCGCAGGGGGCGGAACACCGGGGAGCTGTTTTTT.

This clonotype appeared a few times. This chain uses TRBV20-1 with TRBJ1-5; D perhaps matches TRBD1 (5 bases). Trimming left V 6 bases short and J 6 bases short, with 9 bases between. Looked up from germline, CDR1 is DFQATT and CDR2 is SNEGSKA (reference sequence). This CDR3 has 11 residues. CDR3 loop: CSAQGGQPQHF. DNA for the CDR3: TGCAGTGCCCAGGGAGGTCAGCCCCAGCATTTT.

At least ten counts were recorded for this clonotype. V gene TRBV29-1 combines with J gene TRBJ2-1; no clear D gene. The CDR3 contains 14 residues. From germline, CDR1 is SQVTM and CDR2 ANQGSEA. V lost 4 bases and J lost 0, with 10 bases in between. DNA of the CDR3: TGCAGCGTTGGAAGACCGAGCTCCTACAATGAGCAGTTCTTC. It is translated as CSVGRPSSYNEQFF.

The chain is built from TRBV4-2 and TRBJ2-7; no clear D gene. The ends were cut back, 1 base at V and 4 bases at J, with 14 bases in the middle. This CDR3 contains 15 residues. In germline, CDR1 is LGHNA, CDR2 YNFKEQ. This CDR3 reads CASSQGGGIVYEQYF. The CDR3 nucleotides read TGTGCCAGCAGCCAAGGTGGCGGAATCGTTTACGAGCAGTACTTC.

This clonotype has only a few counts. Written as DNA, the CDR3 is TGCAGTGGGGGACAGCCTCTACCCAATGAGCAGTTCTTC. This translates into CSGGQPLPNEQFF. This chain uses TRBV20-1 with TRBJ2-1, with 7 nucleotides matching TRBD1. Germline trimming cut 7 bases from V and 6 bases from J; bases unmatched to any gene: 9. CDR1 is DFQATT, CDR2 SNEGSKA, per germline (reference sequence). This CDR3 contains 13 residues.

V gene TRBV7-2 combines with J gene TRBJ2-3, with TRBD2 identical over 7 bases. CDR1 and CDR2 from the germline V gene are SGHTA and FQGNSA. The length of the CDR3 is 15 residues. Trimming took 5 bases from V and 4 from J; bases not matched to a gene: 9. CDR3 amino acids: CASSRGQGRADTQYF. CDR3 nucleotide sequence: TGTGCCAGCAGCCGGGGCCAAGGGAGGGCAGATACGCAGTATTTT.

This clonotype was seen more than once but under ten times. The chain joins TRBV3-1 to TRBJ2-7; 12 positions match TRBD1. The CDR3 is made up of 15 amino acids. Germline CDR1 reads LGHDT; CDR2 reads YNNKEL (reference sequence). With 4 bases clipped from V and 6 bases from J, the junction kept 7 bases outside the gene matches. CDR3 region: CASSPQGQGAGEQYF. CDR3 DNA: TGTGCCAGCAGCCCGCAGGGACAGGGGGCTGGCGAGCAGTACTTC.

The rearrangement links TRBV7-3 to TRBJ2-3, with D maybe TRBD1 (5 bases). Deletions cut 5 bases from V and 4 bases from J, with 16 bases between. This CDR3 comprises 15 residues. Germline CDR1 and CDR2: SGHTA and FQGTGA. In nucleotides, the CDR3 is TGTGCCAGCAGCCGCTCCTCGACAGAGGCAGATACGCAGTATTTT. It yields the protein CASSRSSTEADTQYF. Variable domain in full (rest from reference TRBV7-3 and TRBJ2-3): GAGVSQTPSNKVTEKGKYVELRCDPISGHTALYWYRQSLGQGPEFLIYFQGTGAADDSGLPNDRFFAVRPEGSVSTLKIQRTERGDSAVYLCASSRSSTEADTQYFGPGTRLTVL.

The chain uses TRBV12-3 or TRBV12-4 and TRBJ1-4, with D possibly matching TRBD1 (5 bases). The CDR3 extends over 15 amino acids. The V and J ends lost 6 bases and 4 bases respectively, with 15 bases between them. This CDR3 reads CASRPNRKGNEKLFF. DNA for the CDR3: TGTGCCAGCAGGCCCAACAGGAAGGGTAATGAAAAACTGTTTTTT.

This clonotype appeared a few times. The chain links TRBV20-1 to TRBJ1-1; D gene ambiguous. Trimming pared 5 bases from V and 1 base from J, leaving 5 bases between. The germline V gene encodes CDR1 DFQATT and CDR2 SNEGSKA (reference sequence). This CDR3 has 11 residues. CDR3 DNA sequence: TGCAGTGCTGGACCGAACACTGAAGCTTTCTTT. Encoded protein: CSAGPNTEAFF.

The gene calls are TRBV27 and TRBJ2-3; either TRBD1 or TRBD2 may fit D (5 bases each). This CDR3 comprises 15 residues. V dropped 4 bases and J dropped 5 bases, with 16 bases sitting between them. Germline V gives CDR1 MNHEY, CDR2 SMNVEV (reference sequence). CDR3: CASSWYGGSKDTQYF. CDR3 in DNA: TGTGCCAGCAGTTGGTATGGGGGATCAAAAGATACGCAGTATTTT.

The V and J genes are TRBV21-1 and TRBJ2-4; the DNA was not used to check the table's D call, TRBD2. TRBV21-1 is a known pseudogene. The CDR3 length is 20 residues. CDR3 in amino acids: CASSATRLGRAVYAKNIQYF. The CDR3 bases are TGTGCCAGCAGCGCCACCAGACTAGGAAGGGCAGTGTATGCCAAAAACATTCAGTACTTC.

This clonotype has ten or more counts. The rearrangement links TRBV12-3 or TRBV12-4 to TRBJ2-2, with unresolved D. CDR3 length: 11 residues. V lost 3 bases to trimming and J lost 9 bases, with 5 bases between them. The CDR3 sequence: CASSLFRELFF. CDR3 DNA sequence: TGTGCCAGCAGTTTGTTCCGGGAGCTGTTTTTT.

This clonotype was detected a few times. V usage is TRBV7-9 and J usage is TRBJ1-5, with 8 bases that match TRBD1. The CDR3 is 17 amino acids. Germline loops: CDR1 SEHNR, CDR2 FQNEAQ (reference sequence). V trimming: 5 bases; J trimming: 3 bases; junction bases outside the gene matches: 12. In DNA, the CDR3 is TGTGCCAGCAGCACCGGGACAGGACTTGGGATCAATCAGCCCCAGCATTTT. Its translation: CASSTGTGLGINQPQHF. The full variable domain, in which reference TRBV7-9 and TRBJ1-5 provide the parts outside the CDR3, is DTGVSQNPRHKITKRGQNVTFRCDPISEHNRLYWYRQTLGQGPEFLTYFQNEAQLEKSRLLSDRFSAERPKGSFSTLEIQRTEQGDSAMYLCASSTGTGLGINQPQHFGDGTRLSIL.

This clonotype has only a few counts. The gene calls are TRBV5-1 and TRBJ2-7; 9 nucleotides align to TRBD1. This CDR3 has 14 residues. Germline V gene data show CDR1 as SGHRS and CDR2 as YFSETQ. Germline trimming cut 3 bases from V and 5 bases from J; bases unmatched to any gene: 6. The CDR3 DNA sequence: TGCGCCAGCAGCTCCGGACAGGGGTCCCACGAGCAGTACTTC. It codes for CASSSGQGSHEQYF.

The chain joins TRBV5-8 to TRBJ2-1; D possibly corresponds to TRBD1 (5 bases). The CDR3 sequence is 17 residues long. Germline V CDR1 and CDR2: SGHTS, YDEGEE. Trimming left V 2 bases short and J 4 bases short, with 19 bases between. Here the CDR3 DNA reads TGTGCCAGCAGCTTTTTCGGTGAAGGGGCAGGTTACAATGAGCAGTTCTTC. This encodes CASSFFGEGAGYNEQFF.

The rearrangement uses TRBV7-9 and TRBJ1-4, with D maybe TRBD1 (5 bases). Trimming took off 2 bases at V and 8 bases at J, with 18 bases between the two ends. Per germline, CDR1 SEHNR and CDR2 FQNEAQ (reference sequence). The CDR3 totals 16 residues. CDR3 nucleotide sequence: TGTGCCAGCAGCTTAATTATGGGCAGGGAATACGAAAAACTGTTTTTT. This sequence encodes CASSLIMGREYEKLFF.